The 20 T cell receptor beta chains below come from one sample, sequenced in a study of shared clonotypes between healthy human individuals. Some clones are missing from TCRdb's copy, which holds only in-frame ones; the method was immunoSEQ multiplex PCR. The table lists about 1 million clones, approximately 72% of them singletons, with approximately 1.5% in the top ten. Material: memory CD4+ T cells sorted from blood. Subset described: CD45RA-negative fraction. Receptors were obtained from a man between 18 and 29 years old in good health.

V and J are TRBV10-3 and TRBJ2-7; D may be TRBD2 (6 bases). In germline, CDR1 is ENHRY, CDR2 SYGVKD. The length of the CDR3 is 14 residues. The V end was cut by 2 bases, the J end by 2 bases, with 10 bases between. Written as DNA, the CDR3 is TGTGCCATCAGTGAGCCGGAGGGACCCTACGAGCAGTACTTC. The encoded protein is CAISEPEGPYEQYF.

The chain employs TRBV7-9 and TRBJ2-3, with a tentative D call TRBD2 (6 bases). The CDR3 contains 16 residues. Germline V gene lookup returns CDR1 SEHNR and CDR2 FQNEAQ (reference sequence). With 0 bases removed from V and 1 base from J, the gap between germline ends came to 11 bases. Here the CDR3 reads CASSLAAGSGTDTQYF. Here the CDR3 DNA reads TGTGCCAGCAGCTTAGCTGCGGGGTCAGGCACAGATACGCAGTATTTT.

The CDR3: CASSLAAGGNTEAFF. For the CDR3, the DNA is TGTGCCAGCAGCTTAGCTGCTGGAGGGAACACTGAAGCTTTCTTT. V is TRBV7-6 and J is TRBJ1-1; unclear D gene. Germline values: CDR1 SGHVS, CDR2 FNYEAQ. Trimming removed 0 bases from V and 1 base from J, with 9 bases in between. The CDR3 length is 15 residues. The full variable domain, rest sourced from reference TRBV7-6 and TRBJ1-1, is GAGVSQSPRYKVTKRGQDVALRCDPISGHVSLYWYRQALGQGPEFLTYFNYEAQQDKSGLPNDRFSAERPEGSISTLTIQRTEQRDSAMYRCASSLAAGGNTEAFFGQGTRLTVV.

This clone was found a few times. The same CDR3 also results from other DNA sequences found in this sample. The chain employs TRBV6-5 and TRBJ1-1; 7 nucleotides match TRBD1. There are 14 residues in the CDR3. V was clipped by 5 bases and J by 1 base; unmatched bases: 4. Germline loops: CDR1 MNHEY, CDR2 SVGAGI. In DNA form, the CDR3 reads TGTGCCAGCAGTAAAAGGACAGGGAACACTGAAGCTTTCTTT. Protein product: CASSKRTGNTEAFF.

This clone was detected only a few times. CDR3 protein: CASSLTGADSPLHF. As DNA, the CDR3 is TGCGCCAGCAGTCTGACAGGGGCGGATTCACCCCTCCACTTT. This chain uses TRBV10-2 with TRBJ1-6; 8 nucleotides align to TRBD1. Trimming cost V 5 bases and J 8 bases; bases outside gene matches: 5. The V gene's germline CDR1 is WSHSY and CDR2 SAAADI. CDR3 size: 14 residues.

This clone showed up just a few times. This rearrangement joins TRBV5-6 to TRBJ2-3, with D uncertain. This CDR3 is 11 amino acids long. CDR1 is SGHDT and CDR2 is YYEEEE in the germline V gene. V was pared by 6 bases and J by 4 bases, with 6 bases between. CDR3 sequence reads: CASKYADTQYF. Written as DNA, the CDR3 is TGTGCCAGCAAATATGCAGATACGCAGTATTTT.

The V and J genes are TRBV11-2 and TRBJ1-1, with unresolved D. The CDR3 extends over 14 amino acids. Germline-derived CDR1 and CDR2 are SGHAT and FQNNGV. Trimming shortened V by 4 bases and J by 1 base, and 10 bases separated the two germline ends. The CDR3 loop is CASSYDNWNTEAFF. Written as DNA, the CDR3 is TGTGCCAGCAGCTATGACAACTGGAACACTGAAGCTTTCTTT.

The sample holds many counts of this clone. The chain has TRBV30 and TRBJ2-7, with 9 bases that match TRBD2. CDR1 and CDR2 from the germline V gene are GTSNPN and SVGIG (reference sequence). The CDR3 covers 16 residues. Losses at the gene ends were 2 bases for V and 0 bases for J; bases not matched to a gene: 8. The CDR3 here is CAWSRTSDWSSYEQYF. The CDR3 nucleotides are TGTGCCTGGAGTCGGACTAGCGACTGGAGCTCCTACGAGCAGTACTTC.

Comment on this clone: A read error may explain this, as a much larger clone is one base away. The V call is TRBV11-2, the J call TRBJ2-3; D gene uncertain. V was shortened by 5 bases and J by 1 base, with 4 bases between the two germline ends. The CDR3 runs to 12 residues. Germline V gene data show CDR1 as SGHAT and CDR2 as FQNNGV. The CDR3 bases are TGTGCCAGCAGCACTGGCACAGATACGCAGTATTTT. This encodes CASSTGTDTQYF.

The chain couples TRBV10-2 to TRBJ1-2; D perhaps matches TRBD1 (6 bases). The germline gives CDR1 WSHSY, CDR2 SAAADI. V lost 0 bases, J lost 6 bases, and 11 bases lay in between. This CDR3 has 14 residues. The CDR3 DNA reads TGCGCCAGCAGTGAGTCGGTGGGGGGCGATGGCTACACCTTC. Its protein is CASSESVGGDGYTF.

The V call is TRBV9, the J call TRBJ2-2; the D gene is possibly TRBD2 (5 bases). CDR3 length: 15 amino acids. Germline CDR1 is SGDLS and CDR2 is YYNGEE. Trimming shortened V by 0 bases and J by 1 base, and 7 bases separated the two germline ends. Here the CDR3 reads CASSVASQNTGELFF. The CDR3, as DNA: TGTGCCAGCAGCGTAGCTAGCCAGAACACCGGGGAGCTGTTTTTT.

The chain recombines TRBV10-3 with TRBJ1-1, with TRBD1 matching 10 bases. With 4 bases clipped from V and 6 bases from J, the junction kept 5 bases outside the gene matches. In germline, CDR1 is ENHRY, CDR2 SYGVKD. The CDR3 runs 14 residues. CDR3 sequence reads: CAISAAGQGAEAFF. CDR3 nucleotides: TGTGCCATCAGTGCCGCCGGACAGGGGGCTGAAGCTTTCTTT.

This sequence joins TRBV28 and TRBJ1-2, with 7 bases fitting TRBD1. The CDR3 spans 13 residues. V lost 7 bases to trimming and J lost 6 bases; unmatched junction nucleotides: 8. Germline CDR1 reads MDHEN; CDR2 reads SYDVKM. CDR3 sequence (DNA): TGTGCCAGCACCCCAGGGGGAAGAGATGGCTACACCTTC. Translated: CASTPGGRDGYTF.

The CDR3 reads CAISDRDRASYEQYF. The CDR3 region has the DNA TGTGCCATCAGTGATCGGGACAGGGCCTCCTACGAGCAGTACTTC. V and J are TRBV10-3 and TRBJ2-7, with 9 bases identical to TRBD1. The CDR3 is made up of 15 amino acids. Germline-derived CDR1 and CDR2 are ENHRY and SYGVKD. V was clipped by 3 bases and J by 0 bases; unmatched bases: 3.

This chain connects TRBV6-1 to TRBJ2-7; 8 positions match TRBD1. V shed 6 bases, J shed 3 bases, and the junction held 7 bases outside the gene matches. This CDR3 spans 14 amino acids. Looked up from germline, CDR1 is MNHNS and CDR2 is SASEGT. The CDR3 coding sequence is TGTGCCAGCAGCGTCGACAGGGGCAACTACGAGCAGTACTTC. Residues: CASSVDRGNYEQYF.

Concerning this clone: This is likely an artifact of a read error, given a far larger clone one base away. The chain links TRBV28 to TRBJ1-6; TRBD1 aligns across 9 bases. The CDR3 runs 16 residues. Germline V gives CDR1 MDHEN, CDR2 SYDVKM. DNA for the CDR3: TGTGCCAGCTGCACAGGGGGCTGGGGTTATAATTCACTCCTCCACTTT. Amino acid sequence: CASCTGGWGYNSLLHF.

CDR3: CASSLGQSSYNEQFF. The CDR3 nucleotides read TGTGCCAGCAGCTTAGGACAGAGCTCCTACAATGAGCAGTTCTTC. The V call is TRBV11-1, the J call TRBJ2-1; TRBD1 is a possible D gene (5 bases). CDR1 is SGHAT, CDR2 FQDESV, per germline (reference sequence). V lost 1 base, J lost 0 bases, and 7 bases lay in between. The CDR3 totals 15 residues. Variable domain in full (rest from reference TRBV11-1 and TRBJ2-1): EAEVAQSPRYKITEKSQAVAFWCDPISGHATLYWYRQILGQGPELLVQFQDESVVDDSQLPKDRFSAERLKGVDSTLKIQPAELGDSAMYLCASSLGQSSYNEQFFGPGTRLTVL.

The table lists this clone with a few counts. This sequence joins TRBV7-9 and TRBJ1-6, with a weak D call TRBD1 (5 bases). The CDR3 extends over 15 amino acids. Germline CDR1 and CDR2: SEHNR and FQNEAQ (reference sequence). V lost 5 bases and J 10 bases, leaving 18 bases between the germline ends. The CDR3 spells CASSPSSGETSPLHF. The CDR3 coding sequence is TGTGCCAGCAGCCCTTCGTCGGGGGAAACATCACCCCTCCACTTT. Looking up the rest from reference TRBV7-9 and TRBJ1-6 gives the full variable domain: DTGVSQNPRHKITKRGQNVTFRCDPISEHNRLYWYRQTLGQGPEFLTYFQNEAQLEKSRLLSDRFSAERPKGSFSTLEIQRTEQGDSAMYLCASSPSSGETSPLHFGNGTRLTVT.

This clone was seen just once. The chain uses TRBV10-3 and TRBJ2-7; 14 nucleotides align to TRBD2. This CDR3 spans 13 amino acids. V gave up 7 bases and J gave up 7 bases; unmatched junction bases: 3. Germline V gene sequence: CDR1 ENHRY, CDR2 SYGVKD. CDR3 DNA sequence: TGTGCCATCACCGGGACTAGCGGGAGAGAGCAGTACTTC. Translation: CAITGTSGREQYF.

The V and J genes are TRBV28 and TRBJ2-7; the D call may be TRBD1 or TRBD2 (5 bases each). V lost 6 bases, J lost 5 bases, and 20 bases lay in between. The germline V gene encodes CDR1 MDHEN and CDR2 SYDVKM. There are 15 residues in the CDR3. The CDR3, as DNA: TGTGCCAGCAGCGAGAAATTCGGGGCCGTTAACGAGCAGTACTTC. The encoded protein is CASSEKFGAVNEQYF.